This T cell receptor (beta chain) was retrieved from a study of T cell responses to AZD1222 COVID-19 vaccine (dated by TCRdb to the early 2020s). In terms of the full investigation: TCR sequencing covered more than 230 trial participants: nearly 210 given two doses of AZD1222 and approximately 26 given two doses of MenACWY control vaccine. Trial participants were enrolled by age into subgroups of 18-55, 56-69 and 70-plus years, and 148, 28 and 57 TCR-sequenced participants, respectively, were included in these subgroups.

Comment on this clone: Its antigen is still unknown. Qualities for individual bases were not recorded, and no much larger clone is one base off.

The CDR3 spans 16 residues, from the cysteine through the phenylalanine. The kept DNA is CDR3 alone, 48 bases in frame from the first base. Based on the germline V gene (reference sequence), the CDR1 and CDR2 sequences are SGHNT and YYREEE. Trimming accounts for 4 bases at V and 7 bases at J, while the number of junction bases matched to no gene is 17. What the work shows at the level of the full study, not this receptor alone: The 56-69-year group was small, and its depth increase did not reach significance, likely because of low power. Because no day 14 peak-response samples were available, repertoires were characterized only after the peak T cell response. Epitopes outside the regions mutated in the B.1.351 and B.1.1.7 variants were reportedly recognized by nearly half of the unique spike-specific TCRs. Conclusions about previously exposed vaccinees are limited, since just five or six AZD1222 recipients were seropositive for SARS-CoV-2 at baseline. Vaccine-associated CD4 TCRs spanned the whole spike protein, with dominant responses in regions 160-218 and 743-854. After two AZD1222 doses, spike-specific TCR breadth and depth were significantly higher than at day 0 and than in MenACWY recipients. Participants were mostly white British, with more females than males. The authors suggested clonal diversity may have been underestimated.

The CDR3 regions of human TCRbeta chains were analyzed by immunosequencing. In the original analysis: TCRs in the repertoires were matched against a reference library of SARS-CoV-2-specific TCRs that had been generated with the MIRA antigen-specificity platform. Breadth was defined as the fraction of unique TCRs that were SARS-CoV-2-associated. Depth was defined as the fraction of total T cells that were SARS-CoV-2-associated. Using the MIRA data, each spike-specific TCR was mapped to the spike region that the TCR reacts to and placed in a CD4 or CD8 class. Log10-transformed breadth and depth values were compared by one-way ANOVA with Sidak's multiple comparisons tests. The clones in this table, taken by TCRdb from immuneACCESS, are in-frame only. Not every clone is retained; where verified, under half of the shortfall comes from an unresolved V gene, and the cause of the rest is unknown. Clonal size and the V and J genes are those of that table, whereas D and trimming came from the DNA. This sample lists roughly 100,000 clones; about 91% were detected once. The ten largest clonotypes hold 44% of the sample.

In light of the paper, this sample's time point label describes: about 28 days (+/-7) after the second vaccine dose. Because spike-specific TCR depth and breadth did not differ between the two schedules, AZD1222 recipients who got a second dose at roughly 4 weeks were pooled with those who got a second dose at roughly 12 weeks. Vaccinee samples were obtained from the UK trials COV001 and COV002, which included a single-blind randomized controlled phase 2/3 trial of AZD1222 (ChAdOx1 nCoV-19) in healthy adults. Trial participant PBMC samples were collected at day 0 and day 28 after the second dose for TCRbeta chain sequencing.

The TCR was taken from an adult who received the AZD1222 COVID-19 vaccine. The sequencing here drew on peripheral blood, taken 28 days after the second AZD1222 dose. This sequence uses TRBV5-4 and TRBJ2-7; 7 nucleotides in the junction match TRBD1. The bases read TGTGCCAGCAGCCCCAGCCTACAGACAGGGTCGGGAGAGCAGTACTTC. It specifies CASSPSLQTGSGEQYF.